One sample yielded the 2 T cell receptor beta chains listed below, sequenced in a study of cytomegalovirus exposure and HLA in healthy donors. Both 60 Vbeta primers and 13 Jbeta primers went into the PCR. TCRdb keeps only in-frame clones here, not all; method: immunoSEQ multiplex PCR. Here the sample spans 150,000 to 200,000 clones, roughly 77% being singletons. Sequenced sample: PBMCs. The source is a woman aged 40 to 50 in good health and CMV-seropositive.

This clone came up many times. The V and J genes are TRBV6-6 and TRBJ1-1; D is ambiguous. Per germline, CDR1 MNHNY and CDR2 SVGAGI (reference sequence). The CDR3 is 13 residues long. Trimming left V 4 bases short and J 5 bases short, with 11 bases between. Here the CDR3 reads CASSLQPGTEAFF. CDR3 DNA: TGTGCCAGCAGTTTGCAGCCGGGGACTGAAGCTTTCTTT.

The chain joins TRBV6-1 to TRBJ2-7; 10 bases align to TRBD1. This CDR3 is 14 amino acids long. V gave up 1 base and J gave up 6 bases; unmatched junction bases: 3. Germline V gene sequence: CDR1 MNHNS, CDR2 SASEGT. CDR3 DNA: TGTGCCAGCAGTGAAGGGGACAGGGGCTCCGAGCAGTACTTC. Amino acids: CASSEGDRGSEQYF.